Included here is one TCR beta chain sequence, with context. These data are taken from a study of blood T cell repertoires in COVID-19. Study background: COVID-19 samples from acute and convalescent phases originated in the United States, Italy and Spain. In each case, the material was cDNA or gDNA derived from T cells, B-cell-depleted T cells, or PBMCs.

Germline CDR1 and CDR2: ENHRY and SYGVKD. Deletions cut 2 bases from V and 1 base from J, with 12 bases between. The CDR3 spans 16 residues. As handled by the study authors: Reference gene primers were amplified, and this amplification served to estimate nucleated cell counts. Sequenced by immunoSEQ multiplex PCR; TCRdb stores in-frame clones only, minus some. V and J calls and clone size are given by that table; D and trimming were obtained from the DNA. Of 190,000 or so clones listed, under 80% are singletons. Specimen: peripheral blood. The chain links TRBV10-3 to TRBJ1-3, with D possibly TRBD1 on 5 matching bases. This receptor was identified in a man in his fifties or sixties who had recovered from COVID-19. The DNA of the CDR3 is TGTGCCATCAGTGAGAGGGCGGGGGATTCTGGAAACACCATATATTTT. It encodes CAISERAGDSGNTIYF.